This T cell receptor beta chain was observed in a study of CD8+CD57+ T cells in acquired aplastic anemia. The study profiled TCR beta VDJ and CDR3 using genomic DNA as template. TCRdb re-called the reads through MiXCR, storing one row per CDR3 protein. The sample consists of around 400,000 distinct CDR3 sequences, roughly 64% of them appearing once. V was pared by 5 bases and J by 5 bases, with 18 bases between. CDR3 size: 15 residues. CDR1 is SEHNR, CDR2 FQNEAQ, per germline (reference sequence). This clonotype was detected many times. Sample: sorted CD4+, CD8+, or CD8+CD57+ T cells (not recorded which) from PBMCs. This clonotype originated in a human donor in good health, serving as a control. This chain joins TRBV7-9 and TRBJ1-2; a weak D match, TRBD1 (5 bases). CDR3 DNA: TGTGCCAGCAGCCTAACCGGGACGGATGAATATGGCTACACCTTC. Its translation is CASSLTGTDEYGYTF.